The 31 T cell receptor beta chains in this list originate from one sample, sequenced in a study of blood T cells in healthy people across ages. A second PCR of roughly 7 to 11 cycles used a sample-barcoded 5' primer and a J-beta primer mix. TCRdb re-called the 5' RACE reads through MiXCR, storing one row per CDR3 protein. The sample has about 1,800,000 distinct CDR3 sequences; 28% are singletons. The material sequenced was blood. The receptors stem from a woman in her thirties in good health.

This chain connects TRBV7-9 to TRBJ2-7, with D maybe TRBD2 (6 bases). The CDR3 runs to 16 residues. Trimming left V 4 bases short and J 7 bases short, with 23 bases between. CDR1 and CDR2 from the germline V gene are SEHNR and FQNEAQ (reference sequence). This CDR3 reads CASSSRSGARNNEQYF. The CDR3 nucleotides read TGTGCCAGCAGCTCCAGGTCGGGAGCTAGGAACAATGAGCAGTACTTC.

This clonotype has a count of ten or more. V is TRBV29-1 and J is TRBJ2-7; TRBD1 is a possible D gene (6 bases). This CDR3 has 13 residues. The V end lost 4 bases, the J end lost 5 bases, and 15 bases lay between the germline ends. Germline CDR1 reads SQVTM; CDR2 reads ANQGSEA. DNA for the CDR3: TGCAGCGTTGTACAGGGCAGGGTCCACGAGCAGTACTTC. Translating gives CSVVQGRVHEQYF.

About this clonotype: The junction departs from the called germline gene at one end, perhaps through a read error. V usage is TRBV5-1 and J usage is TRBJ2-5; D is possibly TRBD2 (6 bases). Germline V lookup: CDR1 SGHRS, CDR2 YFSETQ. This CDR3 contains 16 residues. The CDR3 region is CASAFRGSGYQEAQYF. The CDR3 DNA reads TGCGCCAGTGCGTTTAGGGGTAGCGGATACCAAGAGGCCCAGTACTTC.

A remark on this clonotype: A much larger clone is a single base away; this may be a read error. This rearrangement joins TRBV5-6 to TRBJ2-7, with D possibly matching TRBD2 (7 bases). With 1 base removed from V and 7 bases from J, the gap between germline ends came to 21 bases. The CDR3 has 16 amino acids. Looked up from germline, CDR1 is SGHDT and CDR2 is YYEEEE. The CDR3 protein is CASSLWRGPTYNEQYF. The CDR3 nucleotides are TGTGCCAGCAGCTTGTGGCGGGGGCCTACCTACAATGAGCAGTACTTC.

The chain uses TRBV18 and TRBJ1-1; D unclear. The length of the CDR3 is 13 residues. V gave up 11 bases and J gave up 2 bases, with 15 bases separating them. Germline values: CDR1 KGHSH, CDR2 LQKENI. As DNA, the CDR3 is TGTGCCGGCCGCGAGGGATCTAACACTGAAGCTTTCTTT. Protein sequence: CAGREGSNTEAFF.

CDR3 DNA sequence: TGTGCCAGCAGTGAGGGGGCTGATGCCAAAAACATTCAGTACTTC. Residues: CASSEGADAKNIQYF. The chain combines TRBV28 with TRBJ2-4; TRBD1 agrees at 7 bases. V shed 5 bases, J shed 1 base, and the junction held 5 bases outside the gene matches. This CDR3 is 15 amino acids long. Germline loops: CDR1 MDHEN, CDR2 SYDVKM.

This clonotype was detected a few times. The chain uses TRBV3-1 and TRBJ2-1, with 7 bases fitting TRBD2. J was trimmed by 10 bases and V by 5 bases; bases with no gene match: 14. Germline CDR1 and CDR2: LGHDT and YNNKEL (reference sequence). This CDR3 comprises 15 residues. The CDR3 is CASSSQRGPSYEQFF. The CDR3 DNA is TGTGCCAGCAGCTCCCAGCGGGGACCCTCCTACGAGCAGTTCTTC.

For this clonotype: Relative to the germline gene, one junction end is altered; a read error may explain this. The rearrangement uses TRBV24-1 and TRBJ2-7; 8 positions match TRBD1. The CDR3 runs to 15 residues. Germline V CDR1 and CDR2: KGHDR, SFDVKD. CDR3 residues: CATSDRQGRRSEQCF. The CDR3, as DNA: TGTGCCACCAGTGACCGACAGGGGAGGAGGAGCGAGCAGTGCTTC.

This clonotype was picked up many times. The genes are TRBV29-1 and TRBJ2-7, with TRBD1 as a possible D gene (7 bases). V was clipped by 4 bases and J by 6 bases, with 16 bases between them. This CDR3 is 13 amino acids long. CDR1 is SQVTM, CDR2 ANQGSEA, per germline. The CDR3 DNA reads TGCAGCGTTGTGGAGGGGGCCCCTTCCGAGCAGTACTTC. Translation: CSVVEGAPSEQYF.

The table lists this clonotype with many counts. The rearrangement uses TRBV9 and TRBJ2-7, with a weak D call TRBD1 (6 bases). Trimming removed 7 bases at V and 2 bases at J, with 19 bases between. Germline V gene lookup returns CDR1 SGDLS and CDR2 YYNGEE. There are 15 residues in the CDR3. The CDR3 nucleotides read TGTGCCAGCCCGACAACCGGGACAACCACCTACGAGCAGTACTTC. Its translation is CASPTTGTTTYEQYF.

This clonotype was seen a few times. The chain links TRBV2 to TRBJ2-7; 9 nucleotides agree with TRBD2. This CDR3 region has 14 residues. Losses at the gene ends were 5 bases for V and 2 bases for J; bases not matched to a gene: 4. The germline V gene has CDR1 SNHLY and CDR2 FYNNEI. CDR3 sequence: CASSPSGVTYEQYF. The CDR3 DNA follows: TGTGCCAGCAGTCCTAGCGGGGTTACCTACGAGCAGTACTTC.

As for this clonotype: Just one base apart from a much larger clone, this may be a read error. J is TRBJ2-1 and V is TRBV27; 7 nucleotides line up with TRBD2. V gave up 7 bases and J gave up 7 bases; unmatched junction bases: 13. The CDR3 length is 15 residues. CDR1 and CDR2 from the germline V gene are MNHEY and SMNVEV (reference sequence). CDR3 sequence: CASKQQRGMGNEQFF. The CDR3 DNA is TGTGCCAGCAAACAGCAGCGGGGAATGGGGAATGAGCAGTTCTTC.

This CDR3 is CSVIAGGTPYEQYF. The DNA of the CDR3 is TGCAGCGTTATTGCCGGGGGGACCCCCTACGAGCAGTACTTC. V and J are TRBV29-1 and TRBJ2-7; 7 bases align to TRBD2. V was clipped by 5 bases and J by 2 bases; unmatched bases: 9. The CDR3 length is 14 residues. Germline loops: CDR1 SQVTM, CDR2 ANQGSEA.

Note on this clonotype: Relative to the germline gene, one junction end is altered; a read error may explain this. V gene TRBV11-2 combines with J gene TRBJ2-6; 7 bases map to TRBD1. Germline CDR1 SGHAT, CDR2 FQNNGV. CDR3 length: 17 residues. CDR3 protein: CTSSFGTASAGANVLTF. The DNA for the CDR3 is TGTACCAGCAGCTTTGGGACAGCCTCCGCTGGGGCCAACGTCCTGACTTTC.

The chain joins TRBV7-9 to TRBJ2-3; D is unclear. The CDR3 is 12 residues long. The V end lost 2 bases, the J end lost 5 bases, and 5 bases lay between the germline ends. Germline CDR1 is SEHNR and CDR2 is FQNEAQ (reference sequence). The CDR3, as DNA: TGTGCCAGCAGCTTAATTATAGATACGCAGTATTTT. Its protein product is CASSLIIDTQYF. The full variable domain, completed using reference TRBV7-9 and TRBJ2-3, is DTGVSQNPRHKITKRGQNVTFRCDPISEHNRLYWYRQTLGQGPEFLTYFQNEAQLEKSRLLSDRFSAERPKGSFSTLEIQRTEQGDSAMYLCASSLIIDTQYFGPGTRLTVL.

The chain couples TRBV7-2 to TRBJ2-1; D is perhaps TRBD1 (7 bases). The J call is in doubt because the DNA end fits TRBJ2-7 better. The CDR3 loop spans 19 amino acids. Germline V gene data show CDR1 as SGHTA and CDR2 as FQGNSA. This chain's CDR3 is CASSLRLWEAGQKTYEQYF. The CDR3, as DNA: TGTGCCAGCAGCTTAAGGTTGTGGGAGGCGGGACAGAAAACCTACGAGCAGTACTTC.

There are a few counts of this clonotype. Mismatch with germline at one junction end may stem from a read error. The V call is TRBV7-2, the J call TRBJ2-1; TRBD2 agrees at 9 bases. CDR3 length: 15 amino acids. Germline V lookup: CDR1 SGHTA, CDR2 FQGNSA. CDR3 amino acids: CAISSSGRRKGEQFF. The CDR3 DNA reads TGTGCCATCAGCTCAAGCGGGAGGAGGAAGGGTGAGCAGTTCTTC.

The rearrangement joins TRBV24-1 to TRBJ2-3; D is uncertain. CDR1 is KGHDR and CDR2 is SFDVKD in the germline V gene. V was cut by 1 base and J by 0 bases, with 7 bases left in between. The CDR3 sequence is 15 residues long. For the CDR3, the DNA is TGTGCCACCAGTGATTTTGAGACTAGCACAGATACGCAGTATTTT. Its translation is CATSDFETSTDTQYF.

This clonotype was picked up many times. The CDR3 spells CASSLGTTGAGANVLTF. CDR3 sequence (DNA): TGCGCCAGCAGCTTGGGGACGACTGGAGCTGGGGCCAACGTCCTGACTTTC. The rearrangement joins TRBV5-1 to TRBJ2-6; D is undetermined. This CDR3 comprises 17 residues. V was trimmed by 0 bases and J by 2 bases, leaving 12 bases between them. Germline V gene data show CDR1 as SGHRS and CDR2 as YFSETQ. The full variable domain, in which reference TRBV5-1 and TRBJ2-6 provide the parts outside the CDR3, is KAGVTQTPRYLIKTRGQQVTLSCSPISGHRSVSWYQQTPGQGLQFLFEYFSETQRNKGNFPGRFSGRQFSNSRSEMNVSTLELGDSALYLCASSLGTTGAGANVLTFGAGSRLTVL.

With respect to this clonotype: A much larger clone is a single base away; this may be a read error. The chain employs TRBV5-1 and TRBJ2-3; the D is unclear. The CDR3 sequence is 14 residues long. Germline CDR1 SGHRS, CDR2 YFSETQ. CDR3 in amino acids: CVSSPSTSTDTQYF. The CDR3 coding sequence is TGCGTCAGCAGCCCATCAACTAGCACAGATACGCAGTATTTT.

Note on this clonotype: This sequence may be a read error, since a much larger clone differs from it by one base. The genes are TRBV28 and TRBJ2-5; D remains unclear. CDR1 and CDR2 (germline): MDHEN, SYDVKM. V was shortened by 7 bases and J by 1 base, with 16 bases between the two germline ends. The CDR3 is 15 residues long. For the CDR3, the DNA is TGTGCCAGCACCCCTTACAATCTTCCCCAAGAGACCCAGTACTTC. Translated, it gives CASTPYNLPQETQYF.

This clonotype was picked up a small number of times. Mismatch with germline at one junction end may stem from a read error. V usage is TRBV12-3 or TRBV12-4 and J usage is TRBJ2-2; the D call may be TRBD1 or TRBD2 (6 bases each). The CDR3 consists of 15 residues. CDR3 nucleotides: TGTGCCAGCAGTTTCGGGGGCTCGACCACCAGGGAGCTGTTTTTT. Translated, it gives CASSFGGSTTRELFF.

This clonotype was recorded a few times. J is TRBJ2-7 and V is TRBV7-2; TRBD2 might be the D (6 bases). The germline gives CDR1 SGHTA, CDR2 FQGNSA. Trimming took off 6 bases at V and 5 bases at J, with 17 bases between the two ends. The CDR3 loop spans 14 amino acids. CDR3 sequence (DNA): TGTGCCAGCAGTCATAAAGCCCCTAGCGACGAGCAGTACTTC. This encodes CASSHKAPSDEQYF.

Remarks on this clonotype: With a much larger clone just one base away, this may be a read error. Here the CDR3 omits its conserved ending phenylalanine or tryptophan, so a read error is the likely source. The V gene is TRBV7-2, the J gene TRBJ2-1; the match to TRBD1 covers 8 bases. V lost 5 bases, J lost 7 bases, and 16 bases stayed unmatched. The CDR3 runs to 17 residues. CDR1 SGHTA and CDR2 FQGNSA come from the germline V gene. Here the CDR3 reads CASSPRKTGAFTNEQFV. In DNA form, the CDR3 reads TGTGCCAGCAGCCCACGTAAGACAGGGGCTTTCACGAATGAGCAGTTCGTC.

The chain is built from TRBV7-2 and TRBJ2-1, with D hard to call. V shed 8 bases and J shed 7 bases, with 15 bases lying between them. Germline-derived CDR1 and CDR2 are SGHTA and FQGNSA. The CDR3 loop spans 13 amino acids. DNA for the CDR3: TGTGCCAGCGCCGGCAGAGGAGCGAATGAGCAGTTCTTC. Protein: CASAGRGANEQFF.

This clonotype was seen just once. With a much larger clone just one base away, this may be a read error. The chain combines TRBV10-3 with TRBJ2-3, with D tentatively TRBD2 (5 bases). Germline CDR1 and CDR2: ENHRY and SYGVKD. The CDR3 sequence is 14 residues long. CDR3 loop: CPISNGLTTDTQYF. For the CDR3, the DNA is TGTCCCATCAGCAATGGACTTACCACAGATACGCAGTATTTT.

This chain uses TRBV11-2 with TRBJ2-1; D is possibly TRBD1 (6 bases). CDR1 is SGHAT and CDR2 is FQNNGV in the germline V gene. V shed 0 bases and J shed 8 bases, with 17 bases lying between them. The CDR3 sequence is 16 residues long. The CDR3 sequence is CASSLDRDKLGDEQFF. CDR3 DNA: TGTGCCAGCAGCTTAGACCGGGACAAACTAGGGGATGAGCAGTTCTTC.

This clonotype was seen only once. The chain joins TRBV15 to TRBJ2-1; D uncertain. The CDR3 has 15 amino acids. Trimming pared 1 base from V and 5 bases from J, leaving 12 bases between. The germline V gene encodes CDR1 LNHNV and CDR2 YYDKDF (reference sequence). CDR3 residues: CATSRARRQDNEQFF. As DNA, the CDR3 is TGTGCCACCAGCAGAGCGAGGCGGCAGGACAATGAGCAGTTCTTC.

This rearrangement joins TRBV29-1 to TRBJ1-2; 8 bases fit TRBD1. The CDR3 is 12 residues long. The junction had 5 bases not matched to a gene; V was cut back by 7 bases and J by 4 bases. In germline, CDR1 is SQVTM, CDR2 ANQGSEA. The CDR3 spells CSADRVPYGYTF. The CDR3 DNA reads TGCAGCGCGGACAGGGTCCCCTATGGCTACACCTTC.

This clonotype turned up a few times. The V gene is TRBV5-5, the J gene TRBJ2-3; no firm D call. Germline V gene data show CDR1 as SGHKS and CDR2 as YYEKEE (reference sequence). Deletions cut 4 bases from V and 6 bases from J, with 18 bases between. The CDR3 length is 15 residues. As DNA, the CDR3 is TGTGCCAGCAGCACGGCGTTGGACCCGCGGGATACGCAGTATTTT. This codes for CASSTALDPRDTQYF.

This sequence joins TRBV5-1 and TRBJ2-3, with D maybe TRBD2 (5 bases). CDR1 and CDR2 (germline): SGHRS, YFSETQ. Trimming removed 2 bases from V and 2 bases from J, with 12 bases in between. CDR3 length: 15 amino acids. This CDR3 reads CASSFRKGATDTQYF. As DNA, the CDR3 is TGCGCCAGCAGCTTTAGGAAGGGAGCCACAGATACGCAGTATTTT.